These T cell receptor beta chains were read from a single sample in a study of T and B cells in COVID-19 patients. TCRdb reprocessed the multiplex PCR reads with MiXCR, giving one entry per CDR3 protein. The data show approximately 26,000 distinct CDR3 sequences, 32% seen once. The source material was blood. The receptor set was obtained from a human donor who had recovered from COVID-19. The CDR3 runs from the conserved cysteine through the conserved F or W. The order of the fields is clone size, J gene, V gene, D gene, CDR3 protein, CDR3 DNA. The D gene is left open where the match is weak. Some rows mark clone size as missing; the rest say once, few, many or name a class of expanded clone.

clone size: NA; J gene: TRBJ1-1; V gene: TRBV20-1; D gene: NA; CDR3 protein: CSARDPRGGVTEAFF; CDR3 DNA: TGCAGTGCTAGAGATCCGAGAGGTGGCGTCACTGAAGCTTTCTTT
clone size: NA; J gene: TRBJ2-2; V gene: TRBV4-3; D gene: TRBD2; CDR3 protein: CASSQEQGGGGELFF; CDR3 DNA: TGCGCCAGCAGCCAAGAGCAGGGCGGGGGCGGGGAGCTGTTTTTT
clone size: NA; J gene: TRBJ2-3; V gene: TRBV19; D gene: TRBD2; CDR3 protein: CASSSRIPTSGGDTDTQYF; CDR3 DNA: TGTGCCAGTAGTTCAAGAATCCCGACTAGCGGGGGCGACACAGATACGCAGTATTTT
clone size: NA; J gene: TRBJ2-7; V gene: TRBV12-3/TRBV12-4; D gene: NA; CDR3 protein: CASTPRQLWGEQYF; CDR3 DNA: TGTGCCAGCACCCCGCGGCAGCTCTGGGGGGAGCAGTACTTC
clone size: NA; J gene: TRBJ2-2; V gene: TRBV14; D gene: NA; CDR3 protein: CASSQDRILQLNTGELFF; CDR3 DNA: TGTGCCAGCAGCCAAGATCGAATTTTACAGCTGAACACCGGGGAGCTGTTTTTT
clone size: NA; J gene: TRBJ2-5; V gene: TRBV20-1; D gene: TRBD1; CDR3 protein: CSARDTGGLRTQYF; CDR3 DNA: TGCAGTGCTAGAGACACAGGGGGCTTGAGGACCCAGTACTTC
clone size: medium-sized; J gene: TRBJ2-2; V gene: TRBV13; D gene: NA; CDR3 protein: CASSGVRSGELFF; CDR3 DNA: TGTGCCAGCAGCGGCGTTCGGTCGGGGGAGCTGTTTTTT
clone size: few; J gene: TRBJ2-1; V gene: TRBV6-6; D gene: NA; CDR3 protein: CASSYAYEQFF; CDR3 DNA: TGTGCCAGCAGTTACGCCTATGAGCAGTTCTTC
clone size: medium-sized; J gene: TRBJ2-7; V gene: TRBV29-1; D gene: TRBD1; CDR3 protein: CSATGQATYEQYF; CDR3 DNA: TGCAGCGCTACCGGACAGGCAACCTACGAGCAGTACTTC
clone size: few; J gene: TRBJ1-2; V gene: TRBV5-6; D gene: TRBD1; CDR3 protein: CASSLGTGGFYTF; CDR3 DNA: TGTGCCAGCAGCCTCGGGACAGGGGGTTTCTACACCTTC
clone size: NA; J gene: TRBJ1-5; V gene: TRBV6-5; D gene: NA; CDR3 protein: CASSSGAPYQPQHF; CDR3 DNA: TGTGCCAGCAGTTCCGGGGCCCCTTATCAGCCCCAGCATTTT
clone size: many; J gene: TRBJ2-7; V gene: TRBV19; D gene: NA; CDR3 protein: CASSMGHSYSYEQYF; CDR3 DNA: TGTGCCAGTAGTATGGGACACTCCTATTCTTACGAGCAGTACTTC
clone size: NA; J gene: TRBJ2-7; V gene: TRBV6-5; D gene: TRBD1; CDR3 protein: CAVTGTGGYEQYF; CDR3 DNA: TGTGCCGTCACCGGGACAGGGGGGTACGAGCAGTACTTC
clone size: once; J gene: TRBJ2-3; V gene: TRBV4-3; D gene: NA; CDR3 protein: CASSQDLTGWEDTQYF; CDR3 DNA: TGTGCCAGCAGCCAAGATTTGACAGGTTGGGAAGATACGCAGTATTTT
clone size: many; J gene: TRBJ2-2; V gene: TRBV30; D gene: NA; CDR3 protein: CAWSVVEAGELFF; CDR3 DNA: TGTGCCTGGAGTGTTGTCGAAGCCGGGGAGCTGTTTTTT
clone size: medium-sized; J gene: TRBJ2-1; V gene: TRBV6-5; D gene: TRBD1; CDR3 protein: CASSHRQGLGNEQFF; CDR3 DNA: TGTGCCAGCAGTCACCGACAGGGTTTAGGCAATGAGCAGTTCTTC
clone size: NA; J gene: TRBJ2-2; V gene: TRBV20-1; D gene: NA; CDR3 protein: CSAPGEGPSTGELFF; CDR3 DNA: TGCAGTGCGCCCGGAGAGGGCCCCTCCACCGGGGAGCTGTTTTTT
clone size: NA; J gene: TRBJ2-7; V gene: TRBV5-6; D gene: NA; CDR3 protein: CASMGTSDEQYF; CDR3 DNA: TGCGCCAGCATGGGTACTTCGGACGAGCAGTACTTC
clone size: NA; J gene: TRBJ2-7; V gene: TRBV7-6; D gene: TRBD2; CDR3 protein: CASSFVLAGGIYLEQYF; CDR3 DNA: TGTGCCAGCAGCTTTGTACTAGCGGGGGGAATATATCTGGAGCAGTACTTC
clone size: NA; J gene: TRBJ1-5; V gene: TRBV6-1; D gene: NA; CDR3 protein: CASSTERASNQPQHF; CDR3 DNA: TGTGCCAGCAGTACCGAGAGGGCGAGCAATCAGCCCCAGCATTTT
clone size: NA; J gene: TRBJ2-3; V gene: TRBV5-1; D gene: TRBD2; CDR3 protein: CASSLLAGERGTDTQYF; CDR3 DNA: TGCGCCAGCAGCTTACTAGCGGGAGAAAGGGGCACAGATACGCAGTATTTT
clone size: few; J gene: TRBJ1-2; V gene: TRBV6-5; D gene: NA; CDR3 protein: CASSDGTNYGYTF; CDR3 DNA: TGTGCCAGCAGCGACGGAACTAACTATGGCTACACCTTC
clone size: medium-sized; J gene: TRBJ2-3; V gene: TRBV19; D gene: NA; CDR3 protein: CAGRAKDPDTQYF; CDR3 DNA: TGTGCCGGCCGGGCCAAAGACCCAGATACGCAGTATTTT
clone size: medium-sized; J gene: TRBJ2-6; V gene: TRBV5-6; D gene: NA; CDR3 protein: CASSLSDRYLSGANVLTF; CDR3 DNA: TGTGCCAGCAGCTTGTCGGACAGATACCTCTCTGGGGCCAACGTCCTGACTTTC
clone size: NA; J gene: TRBJ1-5; V gene: TRBV12-3/TRBV12-4; D gene: TRBD1; CDR3 protein: CASSQDRGPQHF; CDR3 DNA: TGTGCCAGCAGTCAGGACAGGGGGCCCCAGCATTTT
clone size: few; J gene: TRBJ2-2; V gene: TRBV5-4; D gene: NA; CDR3 protein: CASSRDPDGTGELFF; CDR3 DNA: TGTGCCAGCAGCCGCGACCCGGACGGCACCGGGGAGCTGTTTTTT
clone size: NA; J gene: TRBJ1-2; V gene: TRBV6-5; D gene: NA; CDR3 protein: CASRNREIGYTF; CDR3 DNA: TGTGCCAGCAGGAACAGGGAAATTGGCTACACCTTC
clone size: few; J gene: TRBJ1-1; V gene: TRBV29-1; D gene: NA; CDR3 protein: CSVGQETEAFF; CDR3 DNA: TGCAGCGTTGGTCAGGAGACTGAAGCTTTCTTT
clone size: many; J gene: TRBJ2-3; V gene: TRBV27; D gene: NA; CDR3 protein: CASSLVRTNTDTQYF; CDR3 DNA: TGTGCCAGCAGTTTGGTTAGGACCAACACAGATACGCAGTATTTT
clone size: few; J gene: TRBJ2-3; V gene: TRBV6-5; D gene: TRBD1; CDR3 protein: CASSYGGQGADTQYF; CDR3 DNA: TGTGCCAGCAGTTACGGGGGACAGGGGGCGGATACGCAGTATTTT
clone size: few; J gene: TRBJ1-4; V gene: TRBV6-5; D gene: TRBD1; CDR3 protein: CASRFLGQGMWREKLFF; CDR3 DNA: TGTGCCAGCAGATTTCTGGGACAGGGGATGTGGCGTGAAAAACTGTTTTTT
clone size: NA; J gene: TRBJ1-4; V gene: TRBV6-5; D gene: NA; CDR3 protein: CASRRQQGGSEKLFF; CDR3 DNA: TGTGCCAGCAGAAGACAGCAGGGCGGTTCGGAAAAACTGTTTTTT
clone size: NA; J gene: TRBJ2-7; V gene: TRBV20-1; D gene: TRBD2; CDR3 protein: CSALRGGLAGAHSYEQYF; CDR3 DNA: TGCAGTGCTCTGCGTGGGGGACTAGCGGGGGCTCACTCCTACGAGCAGTACTTC
clone size: NA; J gene: TRBJ2-2; V gene: TRBV6-2/TRBV6-3; D gene: NA; CDR3 protein: CASRLGVTNTGELFF; CDR3 DNA: TGTGCCAGCAGGTTGGGGGTTACGAACACCGGGGAGCTGTTTTTT
clone size: NA; J gene: TRBJ2-3; V gene: TRBV7-9; D gene: TRBD2; CDR3 protein: CASSAPLAGGPDTQYF; CDR3 DNA: TGTGCCAGCAGCGCACCCCTAGCGGGAGGACCAGATACGCAGTATTTT
clone size: NA; J gene: TRBJ2-1; V gene: TRBV6-5; D gene: TRBD2; CDR3 protein: CASSYSTSGRANEQFF; CDR3 DNA: TGTGCCAGCAGTTACTCGACTAGCGGGAGGGCGAATGAGCAGTTCTTC
clone size: NA; J gene: TRBJ1-1; V gene: TRBV12-3/TRBV12-4; D gene: NA; CDR3 protein: CASSPTVNTEAFF; CDR3 DNA: TGTGCCAGCAGCCCTACAGTGAACACTGAAGCTTTCTTT
clone size: NA; J gene: TRBJ1-6; V gene: TRBV6-6; D gene: NA; CDR3 protein: CASSYSGVRSPLHF; CDR3 DNA: TGTGCCAGCAGTTACTCGGGGGTCCGGTCACCCCTCCACTTT
clone size: medium-sized; J gene: TRBJ2-1; V gene: TRBV29-1; D gene: NA; CDR3 protein: CSVAGLNEQFF; CDR3 DNA: TGCAGCGTTGCGGGGTTAAATGAGCAGTTCTTC
clone size: NA; J gene: TRBJ2-5; V gene: TRBV7-2; D gene: NA; CDR3 protein: CASSLVGGLETQYF; CDR3 DNA: TGTGCCAGCAGCTTAGTAGGCGGCTTGGAGACCCAGTACTTC
clone size: many; J gene: TRBJ2-7; V gene: TRBV15; D gene: NA; CDR3 protein: CATSRDRESSYEQYF; CDR3 DNA: TGTGCCACCAGCAGAGATCGAGAGAGCTCCTACGAGCAGTACTTC
clone size: many; J gene: TRBJ2-3; V gene: TRBV6-6; D gene: NA; CDR3 protein: CASIGGDTQYF; CDR3 DNA: TGTGCCAGCATAGGGGGAGATACGCAGTATTTT
clone size: few; J gene: TRBJ1-1; V gene: TRBV5-5; D gene: NA; CDR3 protein: CASSLGVHEAFF; CDR3 DNA: TGTGCCAGCAGCCTGGGGGTACATGAAGCTTTCTTT
clone size: NA; J gene: TRBJ1-6; V gene: TRBV6-5; D gene: NA; CDR3 protein: CASSYTGYDLPLHF; CDR3 DNA: TGTGCCAGCAGTTACACAGGGTACGATTTACCCCTCCACTTT
clone size: few; J gene: TRBJ2-1; V gene: TRBV5-1; D gene: TRBD1; CDR3 protein: CASSLEGDSPHNEQFF; CDR3 DNA: TGCGCCAGCAGCTTGGAGGGGGACAGTCCCCACAATGAGCAGTTCTTC
clone size: many; J gene: TRBJ2-7; V gene: TRBV12-3/TRBV12-4; D gene: TRBD1; CDR3 protein: CASRQGAAYEQYF; CDR3 DNA: TGTGCCAGCAGGCAGGGGGCCGCCTACGAGCAGTACTTC
clone size: NA; J gene: TRBJ2-7; V gene: TRBV7-2; D gene: NA; CDR3 protein: CASSLNPGAGSYEQYF; CDR3 DNA: TGTGCCAGCAGCTTAAACCCGGGGGCAGGATCCTACGAGCAGTACTTC
clone size: NA; J gene: TRBJ2-3; V gene: TRBV7-6; D gene: NA; CDR3 protein: CASSSEPRAGTDTQYF; CDR3 DNA: TGTGCCAGCAGCTCTGAACCCCGGGCGGGCACAGATACGCAGTATTTT
clone size: NA; J gene: TRBJ2-3; V gene: TRBV29-1; D gene: TRBD2; CDR3 protein: CSVETSGSADTQYF; CDR3 DNA: TGCAGCGTTGAGACTAGCGGGAGCGCAGATACGCAGTATTTT
clone size: NA; J gene: TRBJ1-1; V gene: TRBV7-9; D gene: NA; CDR3 protein: CASSLLSGVNTEAFF; CDR3 DNA: TGTGCCAGCAGCCTGTTGTCAGGGGTGAACACTGAAGCTTTCTTT
clone size: few; J gene: TRBJ1-3; V gene: TRBV6-2/TRBV6-3; D gene: NA; CDR3 protein: CASSRRGAREGNTIYF; CDR3 DNA: TGTGCCAGTTCTCGCCGGGGGGCGCGAGAAGGAAACACCATATATTTT
clone size: NA; J gene: TRBJ2-5; V gene: TRBV18; D gene: NA; CDR3 protein: CASSPGGGIQETQYF; CDR3 DNA: TGTGCCAGCTCACCTGGAGGGGGGATTCAAGAGACCCAGTACTTC
clone size: NA; J gene: TRBJ2-7; V gene: TRBV7-2; D gene: NA; CDR3 protein: CASSLRQGRSYEQYF; CDR3 DNA: TGTGCCAGCAGCTTGAGGCAGGGCCGCTCCTACGAGCAGTACTTC